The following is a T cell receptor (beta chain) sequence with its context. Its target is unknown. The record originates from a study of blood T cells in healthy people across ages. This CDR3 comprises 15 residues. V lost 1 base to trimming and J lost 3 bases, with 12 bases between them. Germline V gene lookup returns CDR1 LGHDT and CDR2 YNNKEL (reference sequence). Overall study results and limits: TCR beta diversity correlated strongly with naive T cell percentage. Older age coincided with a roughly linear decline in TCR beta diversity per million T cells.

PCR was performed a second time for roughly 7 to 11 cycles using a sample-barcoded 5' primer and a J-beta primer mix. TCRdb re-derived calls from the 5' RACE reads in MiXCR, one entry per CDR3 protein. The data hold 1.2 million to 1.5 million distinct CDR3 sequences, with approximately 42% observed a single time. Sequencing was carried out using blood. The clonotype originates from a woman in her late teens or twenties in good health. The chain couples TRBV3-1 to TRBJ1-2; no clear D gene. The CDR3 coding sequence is TGTGCCAGCAGCCAAGTGAACCAGGTTTACTATGGCTACACCTTC. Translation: CASSQVNQVYYGYTF.